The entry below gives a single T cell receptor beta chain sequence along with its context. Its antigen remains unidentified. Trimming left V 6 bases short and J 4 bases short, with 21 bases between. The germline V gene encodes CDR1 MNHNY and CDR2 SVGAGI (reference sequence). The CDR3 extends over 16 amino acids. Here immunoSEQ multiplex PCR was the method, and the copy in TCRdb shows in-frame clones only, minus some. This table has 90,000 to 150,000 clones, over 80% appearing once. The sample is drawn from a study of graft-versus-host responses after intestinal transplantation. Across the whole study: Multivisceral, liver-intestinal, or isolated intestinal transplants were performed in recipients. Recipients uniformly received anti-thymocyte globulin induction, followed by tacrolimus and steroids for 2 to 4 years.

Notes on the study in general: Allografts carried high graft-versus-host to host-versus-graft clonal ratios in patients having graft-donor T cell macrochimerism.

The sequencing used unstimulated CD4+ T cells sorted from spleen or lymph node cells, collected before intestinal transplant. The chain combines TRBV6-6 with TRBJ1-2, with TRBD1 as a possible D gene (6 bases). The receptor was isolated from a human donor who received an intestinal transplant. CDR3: CASRGAATQFRYGYTF. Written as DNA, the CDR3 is TGTGCCAGCAGGGGGGCGGCGACCCAGTTCCGCTATGGCTACACCTTC.